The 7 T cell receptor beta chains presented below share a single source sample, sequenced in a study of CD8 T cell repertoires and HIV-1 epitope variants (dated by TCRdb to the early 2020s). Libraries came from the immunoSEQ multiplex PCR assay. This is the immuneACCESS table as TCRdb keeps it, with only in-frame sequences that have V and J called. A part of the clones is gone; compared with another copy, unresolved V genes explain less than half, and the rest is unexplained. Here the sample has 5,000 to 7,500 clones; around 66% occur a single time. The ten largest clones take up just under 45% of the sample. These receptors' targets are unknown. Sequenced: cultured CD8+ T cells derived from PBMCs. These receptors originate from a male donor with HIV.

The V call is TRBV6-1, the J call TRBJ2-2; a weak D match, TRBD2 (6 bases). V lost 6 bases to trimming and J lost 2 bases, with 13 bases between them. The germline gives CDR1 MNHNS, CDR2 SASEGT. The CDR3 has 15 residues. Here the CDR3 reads CASSSGTLNTGELFF. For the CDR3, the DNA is TGTGCCAGCAGCTCCGGGACTCTTAACACCGGGGAGCTGTTTTTT.

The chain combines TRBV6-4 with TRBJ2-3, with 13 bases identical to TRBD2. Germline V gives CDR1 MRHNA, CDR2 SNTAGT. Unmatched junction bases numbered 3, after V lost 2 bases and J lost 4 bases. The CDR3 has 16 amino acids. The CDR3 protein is CASSDATSGGSDTQYF. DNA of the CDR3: TGTGCCAGCAGTGACGCGACTAGCGGGGGGTCAGATACGCAGTATTTT.

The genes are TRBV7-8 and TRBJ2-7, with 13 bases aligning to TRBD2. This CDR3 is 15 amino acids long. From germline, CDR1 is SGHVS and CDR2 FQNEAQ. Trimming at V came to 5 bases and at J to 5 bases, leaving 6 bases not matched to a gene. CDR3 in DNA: TGTGCCAGCAGCACCGGACTAGCGGGAGCGGACGAGCAGTACTTC. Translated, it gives CASSTGLAGADEQYF.

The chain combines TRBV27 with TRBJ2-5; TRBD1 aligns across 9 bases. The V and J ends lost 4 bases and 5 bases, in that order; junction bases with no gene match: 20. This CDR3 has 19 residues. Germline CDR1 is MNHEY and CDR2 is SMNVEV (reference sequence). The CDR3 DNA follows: TGTGCCAGCAGTTCCACGACAACCACACAGGGGGCGAAGGGCGAGACCCAGTACTTC. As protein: CASSSTTTTQGAKGETQYF.

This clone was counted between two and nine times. Written as DNA, the CDR3 is TGTGCCAGCAGCTTCACGACGGTCAACACTGAAGCTTTCTTT. As protein: CASSFTTVNTEAFF. The V and J genes are TRBV7-3 and TRBJ1-1; no definite D call. This CDR3 contains 14 residues. CDR1 SGHTA and CDR2 FQGTGA come from the germline V gene. V lost 3 bases, J lost 2 bases, and 10 bases lay in between. The variable domain in full, with the rest retrieved from reference TRBV7-3 and TRBJ1-1, is GAGVSQTPSNKVTEKGKYVELRCDPISGHTALYWYRQSLGQGPEFLIYFQGTGAADDSGLPNDRFFAVRPEGSVSTLKIQRTERGDSAVYLCASSFTTVNTEAFFGQGTRLTVV.

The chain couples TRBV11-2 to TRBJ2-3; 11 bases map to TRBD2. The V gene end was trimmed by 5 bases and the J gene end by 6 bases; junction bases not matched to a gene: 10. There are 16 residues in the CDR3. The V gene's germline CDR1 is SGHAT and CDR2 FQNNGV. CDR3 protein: CASSVILAGESDTQYF. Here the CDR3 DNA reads TGTGCCAGCAGCGTAATACTAGCGGGGGAGAGTGATACGCAGTATTTT.

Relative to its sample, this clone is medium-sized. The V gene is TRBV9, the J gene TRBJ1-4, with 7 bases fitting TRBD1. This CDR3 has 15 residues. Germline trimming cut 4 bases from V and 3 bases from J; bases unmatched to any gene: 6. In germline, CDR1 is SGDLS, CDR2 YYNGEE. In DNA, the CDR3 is TGTGCCAGCAGCCCAAGGGACAGTTCTAATGAAAAACTGTTTTTT. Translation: CASSPRDSSNEKLFF.